Below, 31 T cell receptor beta chains from the same sample are listed, as sequenced in a study of CD8+ T cells in alopecia areata. Sequencing used cDNA as its template, made by extracting RNA and reverse transcribing it. Produced via immunoSEQ multiplex PCR; TCRdb's table is partial and in-frame only. The sample holds approximately 150,000 clones, around 87% seen once. The source material was CD8+ T cells sorted from blood, sampled at week 0. The receptors were gathered from a human donor with alopecia areata.

V and J are TRBV9 and TRBJ2-7; D uncertain. Trimming pared 0 bases from V and 2 bases from J, leaving 6 bases between. Germline CDR1 reads SGDLS; CDR2 reads YYNGEE. The CDR3 has 13 residues. The CDR3 reads CASSVASTYEQYF. In DNA, the CDR3 is TGTGCCAGCAGCGTAGCATCCACCTACGAGCAGTACTTC.

The gene calls are TRBV27 and TRBJ2-3, with 9 nucleotides matching TRBD2. Germline V CDR1 and CDR2: MNHEY, SMNVEV (reference sequence). V lost 5 bases and J lost 4; bases outside the gene matches: 7. This CDR3 has 15 residues. The CDR3 DNA is TGTGCCAGCAGTGTACTAGCGGGTTCATCAGATACGCAGTATTTT. Its protein is CASSVLAGSSDTQYF.

The rearrangement links TRBV15 to TRBJ2-7, with D perhaps matching TRBD1 or TRBD2 (6 bases each). Germline V gives CDR1 LNHNV, CDR2 YYDKDF (reference sequence). The CDR3 runs to 14 residues. The V end lost 0 bases, the J end lost 6 bases, and 12 bases lay between the germline ends. The CDR3, as DNA: TGTGCCACCAGCAGAGATCTCGGGGGCTCCGAGCAGTACTTC. This translates into CATSRDLGGSEQYF.

The V call is TRBV19, the J call TRBJ1-5; 7 bases map to TRBD1. The V segment lost 5 bases and the J segment 5 bases; nucleotides outside the gene matches: 9. Per germline, CDR1 LNHDA and CDR2 SQIVND (reference sequence). The CDR3 spans 15 residues. The CDR3 DNA is TGTGCCAGTAGTCATACAGGGGCCTGGGATCAGCCCCAGCATTTT. Its protein product is CASSHTGAWDQPQHF.

The chain joins TRBV29-1 to TRBJ2-5; D might be TRBD2 (6 bases). The CDR3 contains 13 residues. CDR1 and CDR2 from the germline V gene are SQVTM and ANQGSEA. The V end lost 4 bases, the J end lost 3 bases, and 12 bases lay between the germline ends. Written as DNA, the CDR3 is TGCAGCGTTGTGAGCGGGCAGGAAGAGACCCAGTACTTC. Its translation: CSVVSGQEETQYF.

The chain has TRBV6-5 and TRBJ1-1, with TRBD1 matching over 8 bases. Germline CDR1 reads MNHEY; CDR2 reads SVGAGI. The ends lost 5 bases at V and 4 bases at J; junction bases unmatched: 3. This CDR3 comprises 13 residues. The CDR3 coding sequence is TGTGCCAGCAGTGGACAGGGCGTCACTGAAGCTTTCTTT. Its translation is CASSGQGVTEAFF.

The rearrangement uses TRBV12-5 and TRBJ2-7, with 9 bases matching TRBD1. The germline V gene encodes CDR1 LGHNT and CDR2 FRNRAP. The CDR3 is 15 residues long. Losses at the gene ends were 1 base for V and 2 bases for J; bases not matched to a gene: 3. The CDR3 reads CASGLGGTGTYEQYF. CDR3 bases: TGTGCTAGTGGTTTGGGCGGGACAGGGACCTACGAGCAGTACTTC.

This sequence joins TRBV9 and TRBJ2-7, with a tentative D call TRBD1 (6 bases). There are 16 residues in the CDR3. Deletions cut 0 bases from V and 2 bases from J, with 15 bases between. CDR1 SGDLS and CDR2 YYNGEE come from the germline V gene. The CDR3 spells CASSVAWQGRPYEQYF. The CDR3 DNA reads TGTGCCAGCAGCGTAGCTTGGCAGGGGCGCCCCTACGAGCAGTACTTC.

J is TRBJ2-1 and V is TRBV5-1, with D perhaps matching TRBD2 (5 bases). Germline CDR1 SGHRS, CDR2 YFSETQ. V lost 0 bases and J 6 bases, leaving 7 bases between the germline ends. This CDR3 has 13 residues. CDR3 loop: CASSLVGANEQFF. The CDR3 coding sequence is TGCGCCAGCAGCTTGGTGGGAGCCAATGAGCAGTTCTTC.

The rearrangement uses TRBV2 and TRBJ1-2; D unclear. Germline loops: CDR1 SNHLY, CDR2 FYNNEI. V was shortened by 7 bases and J by 4 bases, with 7 bases between the two germline ends. The CDR3 has 11 residues. The CDR3 bases are TGTGCCAGCAAACGGGGCTATGGCTACACCTTC. Encoded protein: CASKRGYGYTF.

The V and J genes are TRBV6-9 and TRBJ2-1; TRBD2 agrees at 9 bases. J lost 10 bases, V lost 4 bases, and 5 bases had no gene match. The CDR3 contains 13 residues. Germline V gene sequence: CDR1 MNHGY, CDR2 SVAAGI. CDR3 region: CASSWVTSGEQFF. The CDR3 DNA reads TGTGCCAGCAGTTGGGTCACTAGCGGGGAGCAGTTCTTC.

There are a few counts of this clone. This rearrangement joins TRBV4-1 to TRBJ2-1; D is unresolved. V was cut by 0 bases and J by 3 bases, with 12 bases left in between. The germline CDR1 and CDR2 sequences are MGHRA and YSYEKL. CDR3 size: 16 residues. The CDR3 coding sequence is TGCGCCAGCAGCCAAGACCCATCCGGGTTCTACAATGAGCAGTTCTTC. Translated, it gives CASSQDPSGFYNEQFF.

This chain connects TRBV5-4 to TRBJ2-1; TRBD1 might be the D (5 bases). The germline V gene encodes CDR1 SGHNT and CDR2 YYREEE (reference sequence). V was trimmed by 6 bases and J by 0 bases, leaving 10 bases between them. The CDR3 runs to 14 residues. For the CDR3, the DNA is TGTGCCAGCACCGCGGACATCTCCTACAATGAGCAGTTCTTC. This encodes CASTADISYNEQFF.

This clone appeared a single time. V gene TRBV11-2 combines with J gene TRBJ2-2, with 13 bases matching TRBD2. This CDR3 has 20 amino acids. J gave up 0 bases and V 0 bases, and 7 bases lay outside the gene matches. The germline V gene has CDR1 SGHAT and CDR2 FQNNGV. CDR3 coding DNA: TGTGCCAGCAGCTTAGATCTAGGACTAGCGGGAGCCGCGAACACCGGGGAGCTGTTTTTT. It specifies CASSLDLGLAGAANTGELFF.

This clone was seen a handful of times. The chain links TRBV5-6 to TRBJ2-7, with D unclear. Trimming stripped 4 bases from V and 2 bases from J, with 13 bases between. The CDR3 has 14 amino acids. Germline V lookup: CDR1 SGHDT, CDR2 YYEEEE. The CDR3 sequence: CASSPGSSTYEQYF. In DNA form, the CDR3 reads TGTGCCAGCAGCCCCGGGTCGTCTACCTACGAGCAGTACTTC. Full variable domain (remainder filled in from reference TRBV5-6 and TRBJ2-7): DAGVTQSPTHLIKTRGQQVTLRCSPKSGHDTVSWYQQALGQGPQFIFQYYEEEERQRGNFPDRFSGHQFPNYSSELNVNALLLGDSALYLCASSPGSSTYEQYFGPGTRLTVT.

In this sample, this clone turned up once. The chain couples TRBV2 to TRBJ1-2; maybe TRBD1 (5 bases). This CDR3 has 10 residues. Looked up from germline, CDR1 is SNHLY and CDR2 is FYNNEI. V was cut by 7 bases and J by 8 bases, with 8 bases left in between. CDR3 in DNA: TGTGCCAGCAACGGGGGGGGCTACACCTTC. This translates into CASNGGGYTF. The full variable domain, in which reference TRBV2 and TRBJ1-2 provide the parts outside the CDR3, is EPEVTQTPSHQVTQMGQEVILRCVPISNHLYFYWYRQILGQKVEFLVSFYNNEISEKSEIFDDQFSVERPDGSNFTLKIRSTKLEDSAMYFCASNGGGYTFGSGTRLTVV.

This CDR3 reads CATSTGDGTEAFF. CDR3 nucleotide sequence: TGTGCCACCAGCACCGGAGACGGCACTGAAGCTTTCTTT. The V and J genes are TRBV15 and TRBJ1-1; D gene unclear. Germline V lookup: CDR1 LNHNV, CDR2 YYDKDF (reference sequence). The CDR3 covers 13 residues. The ends were cut back, 4 bases at V and 4 bases at J, with 10 bases in the middle.

This chain links TRBV12-5 with TRBJ2-1; TRBD2 agrees at 12 bases. The J segment lost 10 bases and the V segment lost 1 base, leaving 2 bases of the junction unmatched. This CDR3 is built from 14 residues. Germline CDR1 LGHNT, CDR2 FRNRAP. CDR3 in amino acids: CASGLGLAGEEQFF. The CDR3 DNA follows: TGTGCTAGTGGTTTGGGACTAGCGGGAGAAGAGCAGTTCTTC.

J is TRBJ1-5 and V is TRBV7-9; D possibly corresponds to TRBD1 (5 bases). From germline, CDR1 is SEHNR and CDR2 FQNEAQ (reference sequence). The CDR3 is 16 amino acids. Deletions cut 5 bases from V and 4 bases from J, with 18 bases between. The CDR3 DNA follows: TGTGCCAGCAGCCCATCGGCTGGGGGTAGTAATCAGCCCCAGCATTTT. It yields the protein CASSPSAGGSNQPQHF.

The J gene is TRBJ2-1, the V gene TRBV5-4; TRBD1 agrees at 10 bases. Germline V lookup: CDR1 SGHNT, CDR2 YYREEE (reference sequence). This CDR3 spans 14 amino acids. V lost 6 bases to trimming and J lost 14 bases; unmatched junction nucleotides: 14. This chain's CDR3 is CASTTGFDRGPEFF. In DNA, the CDR3 is TGTGCCAGCACCACCGGGTTCGACAGGGGGCCGGAGTTCTTC.

The V call is TRBV5-1, the J call TRBJ1-2; TRBD1 aligns across 8 bases. CDR3 length: 17 amino acids. Unmatched junction bases numbered 12, after V lost 2 bases and J lost 3 bases. CDR1 is SGHRS and CDR2 is YFSETQ in the germline V gene. The CDR3 DNA sequence: TGCGCCAGCAGCTTAGGTGACAGGGGACAGCTAGACTATGGCTACACCTTC. Its translation is CASSLGDRGQLDYGYTF. Together with reference TRBV5-1 and TRBJ1-2, the CDR3 gives the full variable domain: KAGVTQTPRYLIKTRGQQVTLSCSPISGHRSVSWYQQTPGQGLQFLFEYFSETQRNKGNFPGRFSGRQFSNSRSEMNVSTLELGDSALYLCASSLGDRGQLDYGYTFGSGTRLTVV.

CDR3 DNA: TGTGCCAGCAGTTATCTGGGATCGGAAGCTTTCTTT. This encodes CASSYLGSEAFF. J is TRBJ1-1 and V is TRBV6-5; D not resolved. This CDR3 is 12 amino acids long. V lost 3 bases and J 8 bases, leaving 10 bases between the germline ends. The germline V gene has CDR1 MNHEY and CDR2 SVGAGI.

This chain connects TRBV19 to TRBJ2-4; TRBD1 is a possible D gene (5 bases). V lost 1 base, J lost 0 bases, and 10 bases lay in between. Germline V lookup: CDR1 LNHDA, CDR2 SQIVND (reference sequence). CDR3 length equals 16 residues. CDR3 protein: CASSIAQGIAKNIQYF. In nucleotides, the CDR3 is TGTGCCAGTAGTATAGCCCAGGGAATAGCCAAAAACATTCAGTACTTC.

This clone has only one observation. The chain joins TRBV27 to TRBJ1-2; D unresolved. In germline, CDR1 is MNHEY, CDR2 SMNVEV (reference sequence). Trimming took 2 bases from V and 6 from J, leaving 13 bases between them. CDR3 length: 14 amino acids. CDR3 protein: CASSLVGSGDGYTF. The CDR3 nucleotides read TGTGCCAGCAGTTTAGTAGGCTCGGGCGATGGCTACACCTTC.

There are a few counts of this clone. The chain combines TRBV11-2 with TRBJ2-5, with D maybe TRBD2 (6 bases). This CDR3 comprises 15 residues. From germline, CDR1 is SGHAT and CDR2 FQNNGV. The germline V and J ends were trimmed by 5 bases and 2 bases, with 15 bases remaining between them. The CDR3: CASSSKKRGQETQYF. CDR3 sequence (DNA): TGTGCCAGCAGCAGCAAGAAACGGGGGCAAGAGACCCAGTACTTC.

CDR3 bases: TGTGCCAGTAGGCCAGAGAACACCGGGGAGCTGTTTTTT. Amino acids: CASRPENTGELFF. This sequence joins TRBV19 and TRBJ2-2, with unresolved D. V lost 6 bases to trimming and J lost 1 base, with 6 bases between them. The CDR3 covers 13 residues. Per the germline V gene, CDR1 is LNHDA and CDR2 is SQIVND (reference sequence).

V gene TRBV6-6 combines with J gene TRBJ2-5, with D tentatively TRBD2 (5 bases). The ends were cut back, 3 bases at V and 5 bases at J, with 13 bases in the middle. The length of the CDR3 is 14 residues. Germline loops: CDR1 MNHNY, CDR2 SVGAGI (reference sequence). DNA for the CDR3: TGTGCCAGCAGTTATGGAGGAGTGGGTGAGACCCAGTACTTC. Translating it yields CASSYGGVGETQYF.

The chain has TRBV5-1 and TRBJ1-5; D not certain. The CDR3 runs 15 residues. Trimming pared 1 base from V and 0 bases from J, leaving 8 bases between. In germline, CDR1 is SGHRS, CDR2 YFSETQ. CDR3 nucleotides: TGCGCCAGCAGCTTGTCGGGGTATAGCAATCAGCCCCAGCATTTT. Protein: CASSLSGYSNQPQHF.

V usage is TRBV7-9 and J usage is TRBJ2-7; tentative D call: TRBD2 (8 bases). The CDR3 covers 17 residues. Trimming took off 6 bases at V and 1 base at J, with 22 bases between the two ends. CDR1 is SEHNR and CDR2 is FQNEAQ in the germline V gene (reference sequence). The CDR3 region has the DNA TGTGCCAGCAGTTTGCCCGGGAGGGACAGCCCTTCCTACGAGCAGTACTTC. This encodes CASSLPGRDSPSYEQYF.

The table lists this clone with a count of one. This rearrangement joins TRBV4-1 to TRBJ2-3, with TRBD2 identical over 12 bases. This CDR3 is 16 amino acids long. After removal of 6 bases from V and 2 bases from J, the junction contained 6 bases not matched to a gene. The V gene's germline CDR1 is MGHRA and CDR2 YSYEKL. The CDR3 sequence is CASSELAGGSTDTQYF. CDR3 nucleotides: TGCGCCAGCAGTGAACTAGCGGGAGGCTCCACAGATACGCAGTATTTT.

The chain carries TRBV7-2 and TRBJ2-5, with TRBD1 matching over 8 bases. Germline trimming cut 5 bases from V and 10 bases from J; bases unmatched to any gene: 15. The V gene's germline CDR1 is SGHTA and CDR2 FQGNSA. CDR3 length: 15 residues. This chain's CDR3 is CASSPGDRTWGDQYF. Written as DNA, the CDR3 is TGTGCCAGCAGCCCAGGGGACAGGACCTGGGGGGACCAGTACTTC. Full variable domain (outside the CDR3, taken from reference TRBV7-2 and TRBJ2-5): GAGVSQSPSNKVTEKGKDVELRCDPISGHTALYWYRQSLGQGLEFLIYFQGNSAPDKSGLPSDRFSAERTGGSVSTLTIQRTQQEDSAVYLCASSPGDRTWGDQYFGPGTRLLVL.